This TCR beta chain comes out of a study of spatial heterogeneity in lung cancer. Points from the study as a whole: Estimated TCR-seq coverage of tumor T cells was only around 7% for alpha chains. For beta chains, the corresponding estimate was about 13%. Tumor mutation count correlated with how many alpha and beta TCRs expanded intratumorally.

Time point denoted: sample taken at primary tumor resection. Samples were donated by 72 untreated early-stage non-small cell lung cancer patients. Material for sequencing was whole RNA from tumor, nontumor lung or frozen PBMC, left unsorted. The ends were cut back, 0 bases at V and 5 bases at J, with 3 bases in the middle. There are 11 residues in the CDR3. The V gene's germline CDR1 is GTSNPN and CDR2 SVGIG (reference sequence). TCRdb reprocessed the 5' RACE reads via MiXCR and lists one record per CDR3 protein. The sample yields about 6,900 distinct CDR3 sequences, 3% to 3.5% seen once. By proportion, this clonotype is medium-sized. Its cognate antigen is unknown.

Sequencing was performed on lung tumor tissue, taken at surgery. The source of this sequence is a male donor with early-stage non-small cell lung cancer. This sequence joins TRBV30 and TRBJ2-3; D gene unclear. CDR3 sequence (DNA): TGTGCCTGGAGTGTGAAAGATACGCAGTATTTT. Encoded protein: CAWSVKDTQYF.